Shown below are 10 T cell receptor beta chains from a single sample sequenced in a study of cytomegalovirus exposure and HLA in healthy donors. The study ran its PCR with 60 Vbeta and 13 Jbeta primers. The protocol was immunoSEQ multiplex PCR, while the TCRdb copy is restricted to in-frame clones and leaves out a portion. The sample holds about 190,000 clones; roughly 80% are singletons and the top ten take approximately 6%. Material: PBMCs. The receptors shown here come from a woman in her twenties or thirties in good health and CMV-seropositive.

The chain couples TRBV7-3 to TRBJ2-3, with 12 positions matching TRBD2. Germline V lookup: CDR1 SGHTA, CDR2 FQGTGA. This CDR3 comprises 18 residues. V was clipped by 5 bases and J by 1 base; unmatched bases: 10. The CDR3 bases are TGTGCCAGCAGCCAGACTAGCGGGGGACCCTATGGCACAGATACGCAGTATTTT. It encodes CASSQTSGGPYGTDTQYF.

The chain links TRBV5-1 to TRBJ1-1; the D is unclear. V lost 1 base to trimming and J lost 1 base, with 5 bases between them. Germline V lookup: CDR1 SGHRS, CDR2 YFSETQ. The CDR3 totals 13 residues. CDR3 region: CASSLIENTEAFF. The CDR3, as DNA: TGCGCCAGCAGCTTGATAGAGAACACTGAAGCTTTCTTT. Full variable domain (rest looked up from reference TRBV5-1 and TRBJ1-1): KAGVTQTPRYLIKTRGQQVTLSCSPISGHRSVSWYQQTPGQGLQFLFEYFSETQRNKGNFPGRFSGRQFSNSRSEMNVSTLELGDSALYLCASSLIENTEAFFGQGTRLTVV.

V usage is TRBV28 and J usage is TRBJ2-1; maybe TRBD1 (6 bases). V shed 5 bases and J shed 8 bases, with 13 bases lying between them. CDR3 length: 13 residues. Germline CDR1 reads MDHEN; CDR2 reads SYDVKM. CDR3 protein: CASSPRGHYEQFF. CDR3 coding DNA: TGTGCCAGCAGTCCCAGGGGCCATTATGAGCAGTTCTTC. Using reference TRBV28 and TRBJ2-1 for the parts outside the CDR3, the full variable domain is DVKVTQSSRYLVKRTGEKVFLECVQDMDHENMFWYRQDPGLGLRLIYFSYDVKMKEKGDIPEGYSVSREKKERFSLILESASTNQTSMYLCASSPRGHYEQFFGPGTRLTVL.

This clone has only one observation. The rearrangement links TRBV15 to TRBJ2-1, with D tentatively TRBD2 (6 bases). The V end lost 5 bases, the J end lost 6 bases, and 11 bases lay between the germline ends. From germline, CDR1 is LNHNV and CDR2 YYDKDF (reference sequence). The CDR3 has 13 residues. The CDR3 coding sequence is TGTGCCACCAGCCTTCGGGGGATCAATGAGCAGTTCTTC. It translates to CATSLRGINEQFF.

The V call is TRBV6-1, the J call TRBJ2-7; no reliable D call. The germline V gene has CDR1 MNHNS and CDR2 SASEGT. Trimming took off 6 bases at V and 2 bases at J, with 8 bases between the two ends. This CDR3 spans 12 amino acids. CDR3 amino acids: CASRKTAYEQYF. CDR3 DNA: TGTGCCAGCAGGAAAACGGCCTACGAGCAGTACTTC.

This chain connects TRBV19 to TRBJ2-3; the D is unclear. This CDR3 spans 14 amino acids. Looked up from germline, CDR1 is LNHDA and CDR2 is SQIVND (reference sequence). Trimming stripped 3 bases from V and 2 bases from J, with 9 bases between. CDR3 region: CASSISHLTDTQYF. The CDR3 nucleotides are TGTGCCAGTAGTATTAGTCATCTCACAGATACGCAGTATTTT.

J is TRBJ1-2 and V is TRBV5-1; TRBD1 might be the D (6 bases). Germline loops: CDR1 SGHRS, CDR2 YFSETQ. This CDR3 is built from 15 residues. Trimming took 4 bases from V and 7 from J, leaving 20 bases between them. The CDR3 is CASSSHGDNSSGYTF. In nucleotides, the CDR3 is TGCGCCAGCAGCAGCCATGGGGACAATTCTAGTGGCTACACCTTC.

The J gene is TRBJ2-1, the V gene TRBV5-1; 11 bases fit TRBD2. CDR3 length: 14 amino acids. V gave up 6 bases and J gave up 5 bases; unmatched junction bases: 4. Germline V gene lookup returns CDR1 SGHRS and CDR2 YFSETQ. CDR3 loop: CASTGTSGNNEQFF. DNA for the CDR3: TGCGCCAGCACTGGGACTAGCGGAAACAATGAGCAGTTCTTC.

The rearrangement joins TRBV5-6 to TRBJ2-7; TRBD2 aligns across 10 bases. CDR1 is SGHDT and CDR2 is YYEEEE in the germline V gene. After removal of 0 bases from V and 2 bases from J, the junction contained 2 bases not matched to a gene. This CDR3 has 15 amino acids. CDR3 bases: TGTGCCAGCAGCTTGGAAGGACTAGCGGCCTACGAGCAGTACTTC. This translates into CASSLEGLAAYEQYF.

This clone was counted only a few times. The rearrangement joins TRBV15 to TRBJ2-1, with 10 bases that match TRBD1. This CDR3 has 19 residues. Germline CDR1 is LNHNV and CDR2 is YYDKDF (reference sequence). V dropped 0 bases and J dropped 2; count of bases not matched to a gene: 10. The CDR3 DNA reads as TGTGCCACCAGCAGAGATCGGGACGCAGGACAGGGGGCCTACAATGAGCAGTTCTTC. It is translated as CATSRDRDAGQGAYNEQFF.